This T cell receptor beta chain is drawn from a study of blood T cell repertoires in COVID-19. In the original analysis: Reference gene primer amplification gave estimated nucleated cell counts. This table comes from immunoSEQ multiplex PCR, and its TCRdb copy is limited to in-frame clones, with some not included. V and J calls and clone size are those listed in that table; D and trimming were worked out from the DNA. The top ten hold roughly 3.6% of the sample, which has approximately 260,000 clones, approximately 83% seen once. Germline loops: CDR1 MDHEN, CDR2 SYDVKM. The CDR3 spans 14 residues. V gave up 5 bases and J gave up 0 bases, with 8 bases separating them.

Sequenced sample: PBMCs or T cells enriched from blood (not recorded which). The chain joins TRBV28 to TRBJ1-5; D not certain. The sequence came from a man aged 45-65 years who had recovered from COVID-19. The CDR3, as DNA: TGTGCCAGCAGTCTGAGGGATAGCAATCAGCCCCAGCATTTT. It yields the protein CASSLRDSNQPQHF.